One and the same sample provided the 32 T cell receptor beta chains below, sequenced in a study of blood T cell repertoires in COVID-19. Assay used: immunoSEQ multiplex PCR; TCRdb lists only in-frame clones, some missing. The data show about 140,000 clones, more than 60% seen once. The sample was peripheral blood. The receptors here all came from a woman in her forties or fifties with active or convalescent COVID-19.

The chain uses TRBV18 and TRBJ1-2; no definite D call. Trimming cost V 6 bases and J 2 bases, with 7 bases left between them. CDR3 length equals 12 residues. Looked up from germline, CDR1 is KGHSH and CDR2 is LQKENI. In nucleotides, the CDR3 is TGTGCCAGCTCGGCGGAGAACTATGGCTACACCTTC. This sequence encodes CASSAENYGYTF.

The CDR3 coding sequence is TGTGCCAGCAGCTTCTCGGGGTGGGACATTCAGTACTTC. It yields the protein CASSFSGWDIQYF. This chain uses TRBV7-9 with TRBJ2-4; maybe TRBD2 (5 bases). CDR1 is SEHNR, CDR2 FQNEAQ, per germline (reference sequence). The CDR3 is made up of 13 amino acids. Trimming removed 3 bases at V and 8 bases at J, with 11 bases between. The whole variable domain, remainder taken from reference TRBV7-9 and TRBJ2-4, is DTGVSQNPRHKITKRGQNVTFRCDPISEHNRLYWYRQTLGQGPEFLTYFQNEAQLEKSRLLSDRFSAERPKGSFSTLEIQRTEQGDSAMYLCASSFSGWDIQYFGAGTRLSVL.

The rearrangement uses TRBV4-2 and TRBJ2-5, with 9 bases identical to TRBD1. With V trimmed by 3 bases and J by 5 bases, 4 bases remained unmatched. The germline gives CDR1 LGHNA, CDR2 YNFKEQ. The CDR3 is 14 amino acids. The CDR3 DNA reads as TGTGCCAGCAGCCAGAGACAGGGGGACGAGACCCAGTACTTC. It codes for CASSQRQGDETQYF.

The rearrangement joins TRBV2 to TRBJ1-1; D is uncertain. The CDR3 has 13 amino acids. The V end lost 6 bases, the J end lost 9 bases, and 17 bases lay between the germline ends. Germline loops: CDR1 SNHLY, CDR2 FYNNEI. As DNA, the CDR3 is TGTGCCAGCAGCCTGGAGTTCAACTCGCAAGCTTTCTTT. Its translation is CASSLEFNSQAFF.

The chain links TRBV6-5 to TRBJ2-2, with a weak D call TRBD1 (6 bases). The CDR3 consists of 15 residues. V was trimmed by 6 bases and J by 2 bases, leaving 13 bases between them. Germline-derived CDR1 and CDR2 are MNHEY and SVGAGI. The chain's CDR3 is CASRRGDTNTGELFF. The CDR3 region has the DNA TGTGCCAGCAGGCGAGGGGACACCAACACCGGGGAGCTGTTTTTT.

J is TRBJ1-2 and V is TRBV7-2; no firm D call. Germline CDR1 is SGHTA and CDR2 is FQGNSA. The CDR3 covers 14 residues. V was shortened by 3 bases and J by 3 bases, with 11 bases between the two germline ends. CDR3 nucleotides: TGTGCCAGCAGCTTCGTACGCCCAGACTATGGCTACACCTTC. Amino acid sequence: CASSFVRPDYGYTF.

This clone is a singleton in its sample. The chain uses TRBV7-8 and TRBJ1-6, with 8 bases aligning to TRBD1. CDR3 length: 14 residues. The germline V gene has CDR1 SGHVS and CDR2 FQNEAQ. The junction had 3 bases not matched to a gene; V was cut back by 4 bases and J by 7 bases. As DNA, the CDR3 is TGTGCCAGCAGCTCCGCAGGGGGCAATTCACCCCTCCACTTT. This translates into CASSSAGGNSPLHF.

This sequence joins TRBV5-6 and TRBJ2-7, with 14 bases identical to TRBD2. Germline V lookup: CDR1 SGHDT, CDR2 YYEEEE. The ends lost 0 bases at V and 2 bases at J; junction bases unmatched: 1. The CDR3 is 16 amino acids. CDR3 bases: TGTGCCAGCAGCTTGGGACTAGCGGGAGGGCCCTACGAGCAGTACTTC. Its protein product is CASSLGLAGGPYEQYF.

The V gene is TRBV7-2, the J gene TRBJ2-5, with 12 positions matching TRBD2. Germline V CDR1 and CDR2: SGHTA, FQGNSA. The ends lost 4 bases at V and 5 bases at J; junction bases unmatched: 11. The CDR3 is 17 residues long. CDR3 in amino acids: CASSSPLTSGSGETQYF. The CDR3 DNA sequence: TGTGCCAGCAGCTCGCCTTTGACTAGCGGGAGTGGCGAGACCCAGTACTTC.

This chain connects TRBV12-3 or TRBV12-4 to TRBJ1-1; unclear D gene. This CDR3 contains 12 residues. With 3 bases removed from V and 7 bases from J, the gap between germline ends came to 9 bases. CDR3 sequence reads: CASSFEEIEAFF. The CDR3 DNA reads as TGTGCCAGCAGTTTTGAGGAGATTGAAGCTTTCTTT.

The chain carries TRBV3-1 (or the pseudogene TRBV3-2) and TRBJ1-6; D unclear. The CDR3 is 15 amino acids. V lost 2 bases and J lost 11, with 16 bases in between. Germline V gene data show CDR1 as LGHDT and CDR2 as YNNKEL (reference sequence). Here the CDR3 reads CASSQWRAGRAPLHF. The DNA for the CDR3 is TGTGCCAGCAGCCAATGGCGGGCAGGCCGGGCACCCCTCCACTTT.

CDR3 sequence: CASRLAAGNEQFF. As DNA, the CDR3 is TGTGCCAGTAGGCTGGCGGCGGGGAATGAGCAGTTCTTC. The rearrangement links TRBV19 to TRBJ2-1, with D tentatively TRBD2 (6 bases). CDR1 is LNHDA, CDR2 SQIVND, per germline (reference sequence). The V gene lost 6 bases and the J gene lost 7 bases, with 13 bases spanning the gap. The CDR3 spans 13 residues. Full variable domain (remainder filled in from reference TRBV19 and TRBJ2-1): DGGITQSPKYLFRKEGQNVTLSCEQNLNHDAMYWYRQDPGQGLRLIYYSQIVNDFQKGDIAEGYSVSREKKESFPLTVTSAQKNPTAFYLCASRLAAGNEQFFGPGTRLTVL.

The rearrangement links TRBV11-1 to TRBJ1-2, with D unclear. The CDR3 has 13 residues. Deletions cut 5 bases from V and 5 bases from J, with 12 bases between. Looked up from germline, CDR1 is SGHAT and CDR2 is FQDESV (reference sequence). The CDR3 sequence: CASSPERNYGYTF. DNA of the CDR3: TGTGCCAGCAGCCCAGAGCGGAATTATGGCTACACCTTC. The full variable domain, with the rest looked up from reference TRBV11-1 and TRBJ1-2, is EAEVAQSPRYKITEKSQAVAFWCDPISGHATLYWYRQILGQGPELLVQFQDESVVDDSQLPKDRFSAERLKGVDSTLKIQPAELGDSAMYLCASSPERNYGYTFGSGTRLTVV.

J is TRBJ2-7 and V is TRBV27; 7 bases line up with TRBD2. The CDR3 has 14 amino acids. From germline, CDR1 is MNHEY and CDR2 SMNVEV (reference sequence). J was trimmed by 4 bases and V by 2 bases; bases with no gene match: 5. The CDR3 DNA sequence: TGTGCCAGCAGTTTACTTACTAGCGCTTACGAGCAGTACTTC. It yields the protein CASSLLTSAYEQYF.

The gene calls are TRBV5-1 and TRBJ2-3, with a weak D call TRBD2 (5 bases). V was pared by 7 bases and J by 2 bases, with 20 bases between. Germline V gene lookup returns CDR1 SGHRS and CDR2 YFSETQ. CDR3 length: 16 residues. DNA of the CDR3: TGCGCCAGCCTAGATACAAGCGGCCCCTTCACAGATACGCAGTATTTT. The encoded protein is CASLDTSGPFTDTQYF.

The chain couples TRBV19 to TRBJ1-5; 7 bases are a match to TRBD1. The V and J ends lost 3 bases and 5 bases, in that order; junction bases with no gene match: 1. The CDR3 extends over 13 amino acids. Germline CDR1 reads LNHDA; CDR2 reads SQIVND (reference sequence). Here the CDR3 reads CASSIRGDQPQHF. The CDR3 DNA follows: TGTGCCAGTAGTATCAGGGGGGATCAGCCCCAGCATTTT. The variable domain in full, completed from reference TRBV19 and TRBJ1-5, reads DGGITQSPKYLFRKEGQNVTLSCEQNLNHDAMYWYRQDPGQGLRLIYYSQIVNDFQKGDIAEGYSVSREKKESFPLTVTSAQKNPTAFYLCASSIRGDQPQHFGDGTRLSIL.

This clone was counted between two and nine times. This chain links TRBV10-3 with TRBJ2-7; unclear D gene. With 0 bases removed from V and 3 bases from J, the gap between germline ends came to 12 bases. Germline loops: CDR1 ENHRY, CDR2 SYGVKD. The CDR3 totals 15 residues. CDR3 sequence reads: CAISESTAAVYEQYF. CDR3 coding DNA: TGTGCCATCAGTGAGTCGACTGCGGCAGTCTACGAGCAGTACTTC.

The rearrangement links TRBV19 to TRBJ1-5; D is perhaps TRBD1 (6 bases). V was trimmed by 3 bases and J by 2 bases, leaving 11 bases between them. This CDR3 region has 15 residues. Germline loops: CDR1 LNHDA, CDR2 SQIVND (reference sequence). For the CDR3, the DNA is TGTGCCAGTAGTATTCGGGACACTCGCAATCAGCCCCAGCATTTT. This translates into CASSIRDTRNQPQHF.

The genes are TRBV5-6 and TRBJ2-3; TRBD1 aligns across 8 bases. Germline V CDR1 and CDR2: SGHDT, YYEEEE. This CDR3 has 12 amino acids. V was pared by 7 bases and J by 3 bases, with 1 base of the junction left unmatched. CDR3 region: CASQGATDTQYF. The CDR3 region has the DNA TGTGCCAGCCAGGGGGCGACAGATACGCAGTATTTT.

The chain couples TRBV11-2 to TRBJ1-4; D gene ambiguous. This CDR3 has 14 residues. With 5 bases removed from V and 7 bases from J, the gap between germline ends came to 14 bases. Germline assignment: CDR1 SGHAT and CDR2 FQNNGV. The CDR3 loop reads CASSGYGRSEKLFF. For the CDR3, the DNA is TGTGCCAGCAGCGGTTACGGGAGGAGTGAAAAACTGTTTTTT.

The gene calls are TRBV27 and TRBJ2-6, with D tentatively TRBD1 (5 bases). The germline V and J ends were trimmed by 3 bases and 0 bases, with 21 bases remaining between them. Germline V gene data show CDR1 as MNHEY and CDR2 as SMNVEV (reference sequence). This CDR3 has 20 amino acids. The DNA for the CDR3 is TGTGCCAGCAGTTTTACAGCGTGGGGCCCCACTTCCTCTGGGGCCAACGTCCTGACTTTC. Its translation is CASSFTAWGPTSSGANVLTF.

This clone came up once. The chain links TRBV30 to TRBJ1-5; TRBD1 matches 8 bases. The CDR3 contains 16 residues. V lost 2 bases to trimming and J lost 3 bases; unmatched junction nucleotides: 9. Germline V CDR1 and CDR2: GTSNPN, SVGIG (reference sequence). CDR3 nucleotide sequence: TGTGCCTGGAGTAAGGAAGCAGGGGGCGCCAATCAGCCCCAGCATTTT. Translated: CAWSKEAGGANQPQHF.

This chain joins TRBV5-5 and TRBJ1-2, with 7 bases aligning to TRBD1. The CDR3 length is 14 residues. V shed 1 base, J shed 0 bases, and the junction held 0 bases outside the gene matches. Germline values: CDR1 SGHKS, CDR2 YYEKEE (reference sequence). The CDR3 region is CASSLTGANYGYTF. CDR3 coding DNA: TGTGCCAGCAGCTTGACAGGGGCTAACTATGGCTACACCTTC. Supplemented by reference TRBV5-5 and TRBJ1-2, the full variable domain reads DAGVTQSPTHLIKTRGQQVTLRCSPISGHKSVSWYQQVLGQGPQFIFQYYEKEERGRGNFPDRFSARQFPNYSSELNVNALLLGDSALYLCASSLTGANYGYTFGSGTRLTVV.

In its sample, this clone was seen a few times. The rearrangement joins TRBV30 to TRBJ1-3; no firm D call. The CDR3 extends over 15 amino acids. V was shortened by 0 bases and J by 0 bases, with 9 bases between the two germline ends. CDR1 is GTSNPN and CDR2 is SVGIG in the germline V gene (reference sequence). CDR3 protein: CAWSVRGFSGNTIYF. For the CDR3, the DNA is TGTGCCTGGAGTGTACGCGGTTTCTCTGGAAACACCATATATTTT.

The chain employs TRBV7-9 and TRBJ2-1, with 11 bases fitting TRBD2. CDR1 and CDR2 from the germline V gene are SEHNR and FQNEAQ (reference sequence). The CDR3 is made up of 17 amino acids. J was trimmed by 2 bases and V by 5 bases; bases with no gene match: 8. The CDR3 is CASSHPPTSGAYNEQFF. CDR3 nucleotide sequence: TGTGCCAGCAGCCACCCTCCGACTAGCGGGGCCTACAATGAGCAGTTCTTC.

This clone was recorded a few times. The rearrangement joins TRBV15 to TRBJ1-1, with D perhaps matching TRBD1 (6 bases). CDR1 and CDR2 (germline): LNHNV, YYDKDF (reference sequence). Trimming took 2 bases from V and 10 from J, leaving 20 bases between them. CDR3 length equals 15 residues. The CDR3 loop is CATSRQTGEVNRAFF. CDR3 nucleotides: TGTGCCACCAGCAGACAGACAGGAGAGGTGAATCGAGCTTTCTTT.

V is TRBV2 and J is TRBJ2-1, with 7 bases matching TRBD2. From germline, CDR1 is SNHLY and CDR2 FYNNEI. The CDR3 covers 14 residues. The V and J ends lost 5 bases and 7 bases, in that order; junction bases with no gene match: 8. The CDR3 reads CASSSGLGGNEQFF. The CDR3 nucleotides are TGTGCCAGCAGTAGTGGACTAGGCGGGAATGAGCAGTTCTTC.

The chain's CDR3 is CASSSVGALNTEAFF. CDR3 DNA sequence: TGTGCCAGTAGTTCGGTGGGGGCCTTGAACACTGAAGCTTTCTTT. This chain links TRBV19 with TRBJ1-1; a possible D gene is TRBD1 (6 bases). The CDR3 runs 15 residues. Germline CDR1 is LNHDA and CDR2 is SQIVND (reference sequence). Trimming removed 5 bases at V and 0 bases at J, with 13 bases between.

The chain carries TRBV7-3 and TRBJ2-1; D may be TRBD2 (6 bases). V gave up 0 bases and J gave up 7 bases, with 7 bases separating them. The CDR3 extends over 13 amino acids. Per the germline V gene, CDR1 is SGHTA and CDR2 is FQGTGA. The CDR3 DNA reads TGTGCCAGCAGCTTAACGGGAGGAAATGAGCAGTTCTTC. Amino acid sequence: CASSLTGGNEQFF.

The rearrangement joins TRBV29-1 to TRBJ1-1; 8 nucleotides line up with TRBD1. Losses at the gene ends were 7 bases for V and 5 bases for J; bases not matched to a gene: 6. The germline V gene encodes CDR1 SQVTM and CDR2 ANQGSEA. CDR3 size: 12 residues. CDR3 amino acids: CSGGQGRTEAFF. The CDR3 nucleotides are TGCAGCGGCGGACAGGGTCGAACTGAAGCTTTCTTT.

J is TRBJ1-1 and V is TRBV25-1; the D gene is possibly TRBD1 (6 bases). Germline-derived CDR1 and CDR2 are MGHDK and SYGVNS. This CDR3 spans 16 amino acids. Trimming pared 6 bases from V and 4 bases from J, leaving 21 bases between. The CDR3 DNA reads as TGTGCCAGCAGCCCTCTCAAGGGCAGGGGAGCCACTGAAGCTTTCTTT. This translates into CASSPLKGRGATEAFF.

The chain carries TRBV4-2 and TRBJ1-2, with D tentatively TRBD1 (5 bases). The CDR3 runs to 15 residues. Germline V gives CDR1 LGHNA, CDR2 YNFKEQ. V gave up 3 bases and J gave up 4 bases, with 15 bases separating them. The CDR3 region is CASSQQGIKSYGYTF. CDR3 coding DNA: TGTGCCAGCAGCCAGCAGGGAATAAAGAGCTATGGCTACACCTTC.